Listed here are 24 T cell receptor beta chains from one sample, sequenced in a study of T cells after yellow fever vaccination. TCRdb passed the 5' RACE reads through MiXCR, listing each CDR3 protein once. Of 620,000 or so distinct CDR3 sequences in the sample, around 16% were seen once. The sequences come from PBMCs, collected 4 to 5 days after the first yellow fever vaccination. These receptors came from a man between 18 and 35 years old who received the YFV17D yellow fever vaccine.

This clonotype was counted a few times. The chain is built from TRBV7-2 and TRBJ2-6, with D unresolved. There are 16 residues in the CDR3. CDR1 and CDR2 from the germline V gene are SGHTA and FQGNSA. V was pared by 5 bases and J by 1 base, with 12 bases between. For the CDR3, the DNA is TGTGCCAGCAGCCCCACGAGGCTATCTGGGGCCAACGTCCTGACTTTC. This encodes CASSPTRLSGANVLTF.

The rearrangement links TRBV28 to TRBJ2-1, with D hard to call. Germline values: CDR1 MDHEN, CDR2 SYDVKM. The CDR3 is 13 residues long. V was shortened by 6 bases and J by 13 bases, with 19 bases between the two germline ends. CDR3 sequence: CASSPPLPVPQFF. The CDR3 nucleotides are TGTGCCAGCAGCCCTCCTCTCCCTGTGCCCCAGTTCTTC.

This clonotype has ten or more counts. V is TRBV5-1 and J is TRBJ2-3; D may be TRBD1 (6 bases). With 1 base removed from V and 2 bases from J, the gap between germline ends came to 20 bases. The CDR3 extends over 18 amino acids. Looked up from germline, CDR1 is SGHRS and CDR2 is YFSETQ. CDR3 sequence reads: CASSLLPIGRGYTDTQYF. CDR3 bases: TGCGCCAGCAGCTTGTTACCTATAGGCAGGGGCTACACAGATACGCAGTATTTT.

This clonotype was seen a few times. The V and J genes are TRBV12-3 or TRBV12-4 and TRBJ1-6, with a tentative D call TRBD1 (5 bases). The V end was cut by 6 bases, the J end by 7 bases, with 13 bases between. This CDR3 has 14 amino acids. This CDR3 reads CASSPGTQNSPLHF. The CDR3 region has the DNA TGTGCCAGCAGCCCGGGGACGCAGAATTCACCCCTCCACTTT.

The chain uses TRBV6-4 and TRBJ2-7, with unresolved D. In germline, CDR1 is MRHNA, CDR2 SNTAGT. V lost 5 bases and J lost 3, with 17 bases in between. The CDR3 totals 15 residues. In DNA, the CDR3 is TGTGCCAGCAGTTATCCCCGTCCCTATAACTACGAGCAGTACTTC. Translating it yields CASSYPRPYNYEQYF.

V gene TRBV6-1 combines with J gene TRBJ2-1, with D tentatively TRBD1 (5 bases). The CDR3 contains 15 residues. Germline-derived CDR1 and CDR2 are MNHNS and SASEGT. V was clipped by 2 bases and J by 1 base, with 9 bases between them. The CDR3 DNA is TGTGCCAGCAGTGAACAGGGTAAATCCTACAATGAGCAGTTCTTC. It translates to CASSEQGKSYNEQFF.

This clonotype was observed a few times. The CDR3 loop reads CSALARLLAGNTDTQYF. The CDR3 DNA follows: TGCAGTGCTTTGGCCCGGTTGCTAGCGGGCAACACAGATACGCAGTATTTT. The chain carries TRBV20-1 and TRBJ2-3; 8 bases line up with TRBD2. The germline V gene encodes CDR1 DFQATT and CDR2 SNEGSKA (reference sequence). V shed 5 bases and J 2 bases; nucleotides not matched to a gene: 15. The CDR3 has 17 amino acids.

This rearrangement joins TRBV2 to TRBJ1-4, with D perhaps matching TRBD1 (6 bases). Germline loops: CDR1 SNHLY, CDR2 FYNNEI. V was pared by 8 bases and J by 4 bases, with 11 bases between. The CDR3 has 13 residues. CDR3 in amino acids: CASGGADNEKLFF. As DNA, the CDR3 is TGTGCCAGCGGGGGCGCAGATAATGAAAAACTGTTTTTT.

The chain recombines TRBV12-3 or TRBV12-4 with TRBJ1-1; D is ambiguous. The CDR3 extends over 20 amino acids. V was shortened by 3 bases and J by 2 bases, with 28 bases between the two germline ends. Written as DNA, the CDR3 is TGTGCCAGCAGTTTCGTCTACGGGTCTTCAATCCCCCTAACAAACACTGAAGCTTTCTTT. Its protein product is CASSFVYGSSIPLTNTEAFF.

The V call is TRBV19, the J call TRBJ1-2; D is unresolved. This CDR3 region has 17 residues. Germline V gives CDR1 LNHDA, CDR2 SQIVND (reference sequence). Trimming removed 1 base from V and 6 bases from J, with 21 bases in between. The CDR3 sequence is CASSIVSWIRGVNGYTF. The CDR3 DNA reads TGTGCCAGTAGTATAGTCTCGTGGATAAGAGGTGTCAATGGCTACACCTTC.

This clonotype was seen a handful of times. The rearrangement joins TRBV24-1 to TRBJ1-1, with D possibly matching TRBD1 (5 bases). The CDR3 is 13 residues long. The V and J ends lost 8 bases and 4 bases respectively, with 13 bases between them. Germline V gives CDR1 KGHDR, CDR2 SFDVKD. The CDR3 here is CATMGVGGTEAFF. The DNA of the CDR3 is TGTGCCACCATGGGGGTTGGGGGCACTGAAGCTTTCTTT.

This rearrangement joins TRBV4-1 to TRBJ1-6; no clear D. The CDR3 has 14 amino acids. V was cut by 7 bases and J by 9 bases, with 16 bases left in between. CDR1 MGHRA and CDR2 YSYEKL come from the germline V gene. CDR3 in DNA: TGCGCCAGCACCCGGGGAGGAAGGGTTTCACCCCTCCACTTT. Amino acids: CASTRGGRVSPLHF.

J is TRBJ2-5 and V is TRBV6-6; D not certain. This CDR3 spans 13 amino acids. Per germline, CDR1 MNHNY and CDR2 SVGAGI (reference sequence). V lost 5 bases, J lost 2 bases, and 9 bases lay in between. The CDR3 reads CASSTDLQETQYF. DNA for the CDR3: TGTGCCAGCAGTACGGACCTACAAGAGACCCAGTACTTC.

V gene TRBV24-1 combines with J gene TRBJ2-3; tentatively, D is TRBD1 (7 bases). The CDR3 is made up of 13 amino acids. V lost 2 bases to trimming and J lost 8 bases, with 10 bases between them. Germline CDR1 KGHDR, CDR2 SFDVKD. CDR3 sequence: CATSDWRDSTQYF. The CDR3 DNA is TGTGCCACCAGTGATTGGAGGGACAGTACGCAGTATTTT.

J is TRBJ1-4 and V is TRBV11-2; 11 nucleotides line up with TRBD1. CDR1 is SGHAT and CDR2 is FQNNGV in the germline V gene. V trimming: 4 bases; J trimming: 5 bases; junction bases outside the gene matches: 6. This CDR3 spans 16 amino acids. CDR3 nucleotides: TGTGCCAGCAGCTCTGGACAGGGGGCATGGAATGAAAAACTGTTTTTT. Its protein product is CASSSGQGAWNEKLFF.

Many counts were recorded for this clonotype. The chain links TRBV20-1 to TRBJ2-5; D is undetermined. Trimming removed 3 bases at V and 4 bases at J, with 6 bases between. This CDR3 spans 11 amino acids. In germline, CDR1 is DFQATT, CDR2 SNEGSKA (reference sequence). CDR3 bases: TGCAGTGCTAGGCCCGGAGAGACCCAGTACTTC. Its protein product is CSARPGETQYF.

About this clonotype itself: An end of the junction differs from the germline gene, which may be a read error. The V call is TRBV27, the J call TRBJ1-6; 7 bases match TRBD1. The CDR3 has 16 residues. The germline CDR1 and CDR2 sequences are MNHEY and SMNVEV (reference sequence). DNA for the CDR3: TGCACCAGCAGTCGCACGACAGGGCAGAGTAATTCACCCCTCCACTTT. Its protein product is CTSSRTTGQSNSPLHF.

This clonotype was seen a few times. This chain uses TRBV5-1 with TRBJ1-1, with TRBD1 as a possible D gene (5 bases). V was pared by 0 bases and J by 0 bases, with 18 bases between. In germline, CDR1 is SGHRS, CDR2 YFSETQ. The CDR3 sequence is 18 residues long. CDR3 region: CASSLAISRASMNTEAFF. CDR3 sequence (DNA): TGCGCCAGCAGCTTGGCCATATCCAGGGCCTCTATGAACACTGAAGCTTTCTTT. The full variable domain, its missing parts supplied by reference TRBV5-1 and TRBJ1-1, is KAGVTQTPRYLIKTRGQQVTLSCSPISGHRSVSWYQQTPGQGLQFLFEYFSETQRNKGNFPGRFSGRQFSNSRSEMNVSTLELGDSALYLCASSLAISRASMNTEAFFGQGTRLTVV.

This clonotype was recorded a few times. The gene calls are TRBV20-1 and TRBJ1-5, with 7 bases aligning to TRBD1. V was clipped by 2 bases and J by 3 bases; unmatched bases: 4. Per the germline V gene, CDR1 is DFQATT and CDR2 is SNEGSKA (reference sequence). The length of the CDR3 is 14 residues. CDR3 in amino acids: CSARKGGVNQPQHF. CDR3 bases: TGCAGTGCTAGAAAAGGGGGCGTCAATCAGCCCCAGCATTTT.

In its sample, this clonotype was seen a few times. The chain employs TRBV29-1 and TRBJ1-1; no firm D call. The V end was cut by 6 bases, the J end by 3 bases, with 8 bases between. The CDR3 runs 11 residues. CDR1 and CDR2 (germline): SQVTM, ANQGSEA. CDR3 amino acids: CSVQYYTEAFF. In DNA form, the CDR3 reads TGCAGCGTGCAGTATTACACTGAAGCTTTCTTT.

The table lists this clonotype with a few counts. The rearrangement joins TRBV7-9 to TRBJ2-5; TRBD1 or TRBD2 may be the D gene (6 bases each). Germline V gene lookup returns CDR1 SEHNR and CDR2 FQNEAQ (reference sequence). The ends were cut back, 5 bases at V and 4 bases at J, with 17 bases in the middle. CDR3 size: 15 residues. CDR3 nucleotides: TGTGCCAGCAGCCGTCTGAGGGGGAGGAGAGAGACCCAGTACTTC. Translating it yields CASSRLRGRRETQYF.

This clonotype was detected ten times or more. CDR3 DNA: TGTGCCACTCGCGAAACCGGGACAGGGGGCGCTGAGGCCGGTTACGAGCAGTACTTC. It specifies CATRETGTGGAEAGYEQYF. The rearrangement joins TRBV24-1 to TRBJ2-7; the match to TRBD1 covers 12 bases. Germline V gene data show CDR1 as KGHDR and CDR2 as SFDVKD. This CDR3 has 19 residues. J was trimmed by 4 bases and V by 10 bases; bases with no gene match: 22.

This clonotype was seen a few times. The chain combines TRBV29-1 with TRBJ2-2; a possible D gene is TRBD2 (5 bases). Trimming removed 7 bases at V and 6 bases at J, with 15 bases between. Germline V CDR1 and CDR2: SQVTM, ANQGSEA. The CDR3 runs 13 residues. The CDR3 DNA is TGCAGCGCCGGGAAGGAAGGCTCCGGGGAGCTGTTTTTT. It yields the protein CSAGKEGSGELFF.

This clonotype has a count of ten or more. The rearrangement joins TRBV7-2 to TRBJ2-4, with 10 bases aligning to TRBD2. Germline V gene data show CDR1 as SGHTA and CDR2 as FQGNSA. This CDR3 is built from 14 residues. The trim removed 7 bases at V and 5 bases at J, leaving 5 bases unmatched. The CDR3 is CASTGTSAQNIQYF. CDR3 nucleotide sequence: TGTGCCAGCACCGGGACTAGCGCACAAAACATTCAGTACTTC.